These 28 T cell receptor beta chains came from one sample sequenced in a study of blood T cell repertoires in COVID-19. The method was immunoSEQ multiplex PCR; TCRdb's version includes in-frame clones alone and lacks a portion of them. The profile shows around 160,000 clones, approximately 91% of them singletons. The specimen sequenced was peripheral blood. These receptors originate from a man younger than 30 with acute or convalescent COVID-19.

This chain joins TRBV11-2 and TRBJ1-6, with D hard to call. Between the trimmed V and J ends, which lost 3 bases and 8 bases, there was a span of 5 bases. The CDR3 runs to 12 residues. Germline V lookup: CDR1 SGHAT, CDR2 FQNNGV. The CDR3 coding sequence is TGTGCCAGCAGCTTGGAGGATTCACCCCTCCACTTT. This encodes CASSLEDSPLHF.

This chain links TRBV29-1 with TRBJ2-5; D is perhaps TRBD1 (5 bases). Trimming took 2 bases from V and 2 from J, leaving 6 bases between them. The CDR3 contains 12 residues. Germline-derived CDR1 and CDR2 are SQVTM and ANQGSEA. The CDR3 nucleotides are TGCAGCGTTGAAAGACAGCAAGAGACCCAGTACTTC. This translates into CSVERQQETQYF.

The table lists this clone with a count of one. The chain joins TRBV6-6 to TRBJ1-5; D unclear. This CDR3 has 14 amino acids. Germline V gene lookup returns CDR1 MNHNY and CDR2 SVGAGI (reference sequence). Trimming took off 6 bases at V and 0 bases at J, with 9 bases between the two ends. CDR3 nucleotides: TGTGCCAGCAGCCCTATTGGTAGCAATCAGCCCCAGCATTTT. Its protein product is CASSPIGSNQPQHF.

The rearrangement uses TRBV7-8 and TRBJ2-3; TRBD2 might be the D (6 bases). The germline V and J ends were trimmed by 4 bases and 3 bases, with 11 bases remaining between them. The CDR3 has 14 residues. Germline loops: CDR1 SGHVS, CDR2 FQNEAQ. CDR3 in amino acids: CASSSAGFTDTQYF. CDR3 coding DNA: TGTGCCAGCAGCTCGGCGGGGTTTACAGATACGCAGTATTTT.

The chain uses TRBV7-2 and TRBJ2-1; 8 bases are a match to TRBD1. Germline values: CDR1 SGHTA, CDR2 FQGNSA. CDR3 size: 15 residues. The ends lost 5 bases at V and 6 bases at J; junction bases unmatched: 9. The DNA for the CDR3 is TGTGCCAGCAGCCTATGGACAGGGAGTGGCAATGAGCAGTTCTTC. Translated, it gives CASSLWTGSGNEQFF.

The gene calls are TRBV19 and TRBJ1-1; D is unresolved. Germline V gene sequence: CDR1 LNHDA, CDR2 SQIVND (reference sequence). Trimming pared 3 bases from V and 7 bases from J, leaving 12 bases between. This CDR3 is 13 amino acids long. The CDR3 sequence: CASSIVIGGEAFF. For the CDR3, the DNA is TGTGCCAGTAGTATCGTCATTGGAGGTGAAGCTTTCTTT.

The chain couples TRBV7-9 to TRBJ2-5; 12 nucleotides match TRBD2. Germline V gene sequence: CDR1 SEHNR, CDR2 FQNEAQ (reference sequence). The CDR3 totals 16 residues. J gave up 2 bases and V 5 bases, and 6 bases lay outside the gene matches. CDR3 DNA sequence: TGTGCCAGCAGCCAAGGCACTAGCGGGGGGCAAGAGACCCAGTACTTC. It translates to CASSQGTSGGQETQYF.

The chain has TRBV11-2 and TRBJ1-1, with no clear D. V was pared by 4 bases and J by 3 bases, with 12 bases between. Germline-derived CDR1 and CDR2 are SGHAT and FQNNGV. The CDR3 is made up of 14 amino acids. The CDR3 loop is CASSWEVRDTEAFF. The CDR3 nucleotides are TGTGCCAGCAGCTGGGAAGTGAGGGACACTGAAGCTTTCTTT. Full variable domain (rest looked up from reference TRBV11-2 and TRBJ1-1): EAGVAQSPRYKIIEKRQSVAFWCNPISGHATLYWYQQILGQGPKLLIQFQNNGVVDDSQLPKDRFSAERLKGVDSTLKIQPAKLEDSAVYLCASSWEVRDTEAFFGQGTRLTVV.

J is TRBJ2-7 and V is TRBV9; tentative D call: TRBD1 (6 bases). V lost 0 bases and J 2 bases, leaving 9 bases between the germline ends. Looked up from germline, CDR1 is SGDLS and CDR2 is YYNGEE. The CDR3 totals 14 residues. CDR3 nucleotide sequence: TGTGCCAGCAGCGTAGGACAGGAAACCTACGAGCAGTACTTC. It specifies CASSVGQETYEQYF.

The V and J genes are TRBV19 and TRBJ1-1; TRBD1 might be the D (5 bases). V was trimmed by 10 bases and J by 2 bases, leaving 14 bases between them. CDR1 and CDR2 (germline): LNHDA, SQIVND (reference sequence). The CDR3 has 13 residues. CDR3 in DNA: TGTGCCACCCTTCGGACAACAAACACTGAAGCTTTCTTT. Translating gives CATLRTTNTEAFF.

The chain combines TRBV3-1 (or the pseudogene TRBV3-2) with TRBJ2-7; 10 nucleotides agree with TRBD1. The CDR3 runs 16 residues. With 10 bases clipped from V and 4 bases from J, the junction kept 16 bases outside the gene matches. Looked up from germline, CDR1 is LGHDT and CDR2 is YNNKEL (reference sequence). For the CDR3, the DNA is TGTGCCAACCGCCCGAACCTGACAGGGGGCACGTACGAGCAGTACTTC. Translating gives CANRPNLTGGTYEQYF.

The table lists this clone with a count of one. This chain joins TRBV24-1 and TRBJ2-2; TRBD1 matches 7 bases. J lost 4 bases, V lost 5 bases, and 12 bases had no gene match. CDR3 length equals 17 residues. CDR1 is KGHDR, CDR2 SFDVKD, per germline. The CDR3 loop is CATSAGDRVRSTGELFF. CDR3 nucleotide sequence: TGTGCCACCAGTGCCGGAGACAGGGTCAGGAGCACCGGGGAGCTGTTTTTT.

The rearrangement uses TRBV24-1 and TRBJ2-3, with D possibly being TRBD2 (6 bases). CDR1 and CDR2 (germline): KGHDR, SFDVKD. This CDR3 is built from 14 residues. Trimming took off 4 bases at V and 2 bases at J, with 9 bases between the two ends. CDR3 bases: TGTGCCACCAGTGACCAGGACTACACAGATACGCAGTATTTT. The encoded protein is CATSDQDYTDTQYF.

The V and J genes are TRBV7-9 and TRBJ2-5; 11 nucleotides align to TRBD2. V shed 5 bases, J shed 4 bases, and the junction held 9 bases outside the gene matches. The CDR3 runs to 16 residues. Germline V gives CDR1 SEHNR, CDR2 FQNEAQ (reference sequence). The CDR3 DNA reads TGTGCCAGCAGCCCGATATCTCTAGCGGGAGGAGAGACCCAGTACTTC. Translated, it gives CASSPISLAGGETQYF.

The chain recombines TRBV6-5 with TRBJ2-5; 9 bases align to TRBD2. CDR3 length: 12 amino acids. V lost 8 bases and J lost 5; bases outside the gene matches: 3. Germline lookup yields CDR1 MNHEY and CDR2 SVGAGI. The CDR3 loop is CASGAGGETQYF. Here the CDR3 DNA reads TGTGCCAGCGGGGCGGGGGGGGAGACCCAGTACTTC.

This chain connects TRBV29-1 to TRBJ2-2; 7 bases fit TRBD1. The J segment lost 6 bases and the V segment lost 1 base, leaving 8 bases of the junction unmatched. Germline CDR1 and CDR2: SQVTM and ANQGSEA. There are 15 residues in the CDR3. CDR3 DNA: TGCAGCGTTGAAGGGGACAGAAAAGCCCCCGGGGAGCTGTTTTTT. It specifies CSVEGDRKAPGELFF.

The CDR3, as DNA: TGTGCCAGCAGCCGACAGGGAGACTATGGCTACACCTTC. Its protein is CASSRQGDYGYTF. V is TRBV3-1 (or the pseudogene TRBV3-2) and J is TRBJ1-2; 7 bases are shared with TRBD1. This CDR3 has 13 residues. With V trimmed by 4 bases and J by 3 bases, 2 bases remained unmatched. Germline V CDR1 and CDR2: LGHDT, YNNKEL (reference sequence).

CDR3 coding DNA: TGTGCCAGCAGCTTGGGCGGAGCCAATCAGCCCCAGCATTTT. It specifies CASSLGGANQPQHF. The chain employs TRBV5-6 and TRBJ1-5; D is uncertain. The CDR3 totals 14 residues. CDR1 is SGHDT and CDR2 is YYEEEE in the germline V gene. V shed 0 bases and J shed 3 bases, with 7 bases lying between them.

This chain joins TRBV28 and TRBJ1-1; D may be TRBD1 (6 bases). V lost 4 bases and J 5 bases, leaving 17 bases between the germline ends. Germline loops: CDR1 MDHEN, CDR2 SYDVKM. CDR3 length: 15 amino acids. The CDR3 protein is CASSSTRGARTEAFF. CDR3 DNA: TGTGCCAGCAGTTCCACACGGGGGGCAAGAACTGAAGCTTTCTTT. Complete variable domain (other parts from reference TRBV28 and TRBJ1-1): DVKVTQSSRYLVKRTGEKVFLECVQDMDHENMFWYRQDPGLGLRLIYFSYDVKMKEKGDIPEGYSVSREKKERFSLILESASTNQTSMYLCASSSTRGARTEAFFGQGTRLTVV.

The V and J genes are TRBV9 and TRBJ2-7; D might be TRBD2 (7 bases). Germline V CDR1 and CDR2: SGDLS, YYNGEE. The CDR3 consists of 14 residues. Trimming pared 4 bases from V and 3 bases from J, leaving 14 bases between. CDR3 region: CASSYEGGLYEQYF. CDR3 in DNA: TGTGCCAGCAGCTATGAGGGGGGGCTCTACGAGCAGTACTTC.

The chain combines TRBV6-5 with TRBJ2-7, with no clear D. The germline V and J ends were trimmed by 7 bases and 4 bases, with 11 bases remaining between them. The CDR3 loop spans 12 amino acids. Germline CDR1 and CDR2: MNHEY and SVGAGI. DNA for the CDR3: TGTGCCAGCAACGATCCCCGGTACGAGCAGTACTTC. It yields the protein CASNDPRYEQYF.

V usage is TRBV3-1 (or the pseudogene TRBV3-2) and J usage is TRBJ1-4, with 10 positions matching TRBD1. V was pared by 3 bases and J by 3 bases, with 7 bases of the junction left unmatched. This CDR3 region has 17 residues. Germline V gene sequence: CDR1 LGHDT, CDR2 YNNKEL (reference sequence). CDR3 residues: CASSHMTGGIANEKLFF. The CDR3 region has the DNA TGTGCCAGCAGCCATATGACAGGGGGCATAGCTAATGAAAAACTGTTTTTT.

This chain uses TRBV14 with TRBJ2-7, with a weak D call TRBD2 (6 bases). Trimming took 1 base from V and 3 from J, leaving 16 bases between them. The CDR3 totals 16 residues. Germline V gene lookup returns CDR1 SGHDN and CDR2 FVKESK. As DNA, the CDR3 is TGTGCCAGCAGCCAAGTTGTTAGCGGACCCAACTACGAGCAGTACTTC. As protein: CASSQVVSGPNYEQYF.

The chain employs TRBV4-1 and TRBJ1-5, with no clear D. The germline gives CDR1 MGHRA, CDR2 YSYEKL. V was cut by 5 bases and J by 5 bases, with 10 bases left in between. This CDR3 contains 13 residues. The CDR3 region is CASSATSDQPQHF. CDR3 DNA: TGCGCCAGCAGCGCAACGTCGGATCAGCCCCAGCATTTT.

J is TRBJ1-6 and V is TRBV30; a weak D match, TRBD1 (6 bases). The CDR3 extends over 15 amino acids. Deletions cut 1 base from V and 12 bases from J, with 19 bases between. Looked up from germline, CDR1 is GTSNPN and CDR2 is SVGIG (reference sequence). The CDR3 bases are TGTGCCTGGAGTGCCCAGGGACAAGTAATTCGACCCCTCCACTTT. Protein product: CAWSAQGQVIRPLHF.

The J gene is TRBJ1-5, the V gene TRBV19, with D tentatively TRBD1 (6 bases). Germline-derived CDR1 and CDR2 are LNHDA and SQIVND (reference sequence). The CDR3 extends over 15 amino acids. V dropped 3 bases and J dropped 3 bases, with 12 bases sitting between them. CDR3 protein: CASSIRGPHNQPQHF. In nucleotides, the CDR3 is TGTGCCAGTAGTATCAGGGGCCCCCACAATCAGCCCCAGCATTTT.

The chain combines TRBV5-1 with TRBJ1-6; a weak D match, TRBD1 (5 bases). CDR3 size: 16 residues. CDR1 and CDR2 (germline): SGHRS, YFSETQ. With 0 bases removed from V and 7 bases from J, the gap between germline ends came to 14 bases. CDR3 amino acids: CASSLEVIAGNSPLHF. DNA of the CDR3: TGCGCCAGCAGCTTGGAAGTTATAGCAGGGAATTCACCCCTCCACTTT.

A note on this clone: Compared with germline, one end of the junction differs, possibly owing to a read error. The gene calls are TRBV2 and TRBJ2-2, with D perhaps matching TRBD1 or TRBD2 (7 bases each). The CDR3 runs 14 residues. CDR1 is SNHLY and CDR2 is FYNNEI in the germline V gene. The CDR3 is CARRGGKNTGELFF. As DNA, the CDR3 is TGTGCCCGCAGGGGGGGGAAGAACACCGGGGAGCTGTTTTTT.